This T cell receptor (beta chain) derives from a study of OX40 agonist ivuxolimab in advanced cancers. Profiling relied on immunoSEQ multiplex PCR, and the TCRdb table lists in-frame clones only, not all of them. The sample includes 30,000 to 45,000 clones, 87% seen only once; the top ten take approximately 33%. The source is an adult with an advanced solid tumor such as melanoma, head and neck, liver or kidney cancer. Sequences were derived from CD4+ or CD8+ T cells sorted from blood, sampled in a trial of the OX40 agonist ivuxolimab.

The CDR3 loop is CASSRGLAGSTDTQYF. The CDR3 nucleotides read TGTGCCAGCAGCCGGGGACTAGCGGGGAGCACAGATACGCAGTATTTT. The chain carries TRBV11-2 and TRBJ2-3, with 13 bases identical to TRBD2. This CDR3 is built from 16 residues. Germline V gene lookup returns CDR1 SGHAT and CDR2 FQNNGV. After removal of 5 bases from V and 0 bases from J, the junction contained 2 bases not matched to a gene. Combining the CDR3 with reference TRBV11-2 and TRBJ2-3 gives the whole variable domain EAGVAQSPRYKIIEKRQSVAFWCNPISGHATLYWYQQILGQGPKLLIQFQNNGVVDDSQLPKDRFSAERLKGVDSTLKIQPAKLEDSAVYLCASSRGLAGSTDTQYFGPGTRLTVL.